The 14 T cell receptor beta chains given below trace back to one sample, sequenced in a study of low-dose radiotherapy and immunotherapy resistance in tumors. Time point defined: before trial treatment. Both TCRalpha and TCRbeta chains were reverse transcribed with V-gene-specific primers. The authors amplified TCRs for about 18 PCR cycles with a constant-region primer and a V-primer adapter. Each CDR3 protein is one row after TCRdb ran MiXCR on the reads. The sample lists 59,000 or so distinct CDR3 sequences, about 26% occurring once. Material: PBMCs, obtained before treatment. Receptor source: a male donor with rectosigmoid adenocarcinoma.

Comment on this clonotype: A far larger clone is one base from this, pointing to a likely read error. The chain uses TRBV18 and TRBJ2-1, with 7 bases identical to TRBD1. Germline V gives CDR1 KGHSH, CDR2 LQKENI. J gave up 10 bases and V 1 base, and 4 bases lay outside the gene matches. This CDR3 comprises 13 residues. The CDR3 reads CASSPRQGEEQFF. DNA for the CDR3: TGTGCCAGCTCACCACGGCAGGGGGAAGAGCAGTTCTTC.

This clonotype has a count of ten or more. V is TRBV7-6 and J is TRBJ2-5, with D possibly matching TRBD2 (5 bases). The CDR3 is made up of 12 amino acids. V gave up 3 bases and J gave up 7 bases, with 9 bases separating them. CDR1 SGHVS and CDR2 FNYEAQ come from the germline V gene. DNA for the CDR3: TGTGCCAGCAGCTTTGAGGGCGTGACCCAGTACTTC. Amino acids: CASSFEGVTQYF.

The chain employs TRBV28 and TRBJ2-1; 13 nucleotides line up with TRBD2. CDR3 length equals 15 residues. In germline, CDR1 is MDHEN, CDR2 SYDVKM. Trimming at V came to 3 bases and at J to 13 bases, leaving 9 bases not matched to a gene. CDR3 amino acids: CASSFPGLAGTTQFF. For the CDR3, the DNA is TGTGCCAGCAGTTTTCCGGGACTAGCGGGAACCACCCAGTTCTTC.

This clonotype was seen more than once but under ten times. A much larger clone is a single base away; this may be a read error. CDR3 sequence reads: CASGYQPLQRTWRRTTNEKLFF. In DNA, the CDR3 is TGTGCCAGCGGCTACCAACCCCTTCAAAGGACATGGCGGCGAACAACTAATGAAAAACTGTTTTTT. This chain links TRBV7-9 with TRBJ1-4; perhaps TRBD1 as D (5 bases). CDR1 is SEHNR and CDR2 is FQNEAQ in the germline V gene (reference sequence). The germline V and J ends were trimmed by 8 bases and 0 bases, with 34 bases remaining between them. This CDR3 has 22 amino acids. Supplemented by reference TRBV7-9 and TRBJ1-4, the full variable domain reads DTGVSQNPRHKITKRGQNVTFRCDPISEHNRLYWYRQTLGQGPEFLTYFQNEAQLEKSRLLSDRFSAERPKGSFSTLEIQRTEQGDSAMYLCASGYQPLQRTWRRTTNEKLFFGSGTQLSVL.

This clonotype has at least ten counts. The rearrangement links TRBV19 to TRBJ1-6; 7 nucleotides agree with TRBD1. The V gene end was trimmed by 5 bases and the J gene end by 3 bases; junction bases not matched to a gene: 4. Germline V lookup: CDR1 LNHDA, CDR2 SQIVND (reference sequence). The CDR3 runs to 15 residues. The CDR3 protein is CASSGTVNYNSPLHF. In nucleotides, the CDR3 is TGTGCCAGTAGTGGGACAGTGAACTATAATTCACCCCTCCACTTT. The full variable domain, completed using reference TRBV19 and TRBJ1-6, is DGGITQSPKYLFRKEGQNVTLSCEQNLNHDAMYWYRQDPGQGLRLIYYSQIVNDFQKGDIAEGYSVSREKKESFPLTVTSAQKNPTAFYLCASSGTVNYNSPLHFGNGTRLTVT.

A remark on this clonotype: A far larger clone is one nucleotide away, so this likely arose from a read error. This sequence joins TRBV4-3 and TRBJ2-1; tentatively, D is TRBD1 or TRBD2 (6 bases each). The CDR3 extends over 18 amino acids. V was trimmed by 3 bases and J by 10 bases, leaving 28 bases between them. Germline V CDR1 and CDR2: LGHNA, YSLEER. Here the CDR3 reads CASSQRTVLRSEGYEQFF. The CDR3 DNA is TGCGCCAGCAGCCAGAGGACAGTACTCCGCTCGGAGGGATACGAGCAGTTCTTC.

This clonotype was recorded many times. The rearrangement joins TRBV29-1 to TRBJ1-5, with D possibly TRBD1 on 5 matching bases. Germline CDR1 reads SQVTM; CDR2 reads ANQGSEA. The V gene lost 6 bases and the J gene lost 7 bases, with 19 bases spanning the gap. The CDR3 extends over 14 amino acids. The CDR3 DNA reads TGCAGCGTACCAAGCGGGGAAGCAGGGCAGCCCCAGCATTTT. Protein sequence: CSVPSGEAGQPQHF. Full variable domain (outside the CDR3, taken from reference TRBV29-1 and TRBJ1-5): SAVISQKPSRDICQRGTSLTIQCQVDSQVTMMFWYRQQPGQSLTLIATANQGSEATYESGFVIDKFPISRPNLTFSTLTVSNMSPEDSSIYLCSVPSGEAGQPQHFGDGTRLSIL.

This clonotype was recorded many times. The rearrangement links TRBV2 to TRBJ1-5, with 8 bases identical to TRBD1. The CDR3 has 15 amino acids. V trimming: 3 bases; J trimming: 12 bases; junction bases outside the gene matches: 13. Germline V gene sequence: CDR1 SNHLY, CDR2 FYNNEI. The CDR3 DNA follows: TGTGCCAGCAGTGAGCAGGGGGCGATAGGTACGGTCCAGCATTTT. This codes for CASSEQGAIGTVQHF.

Many counts were recorded for this clonotype. The chain is built from TRBV7-2 and TRBJ2-7; D is uncertain. Germline lookup yields CDR1 SGHTA and CDR2 FQGNSA. Trimming pared 4 bases from V and 2 bases from J, leaving 15 bases between. This CDR3 has 15 amino acids. Written as DNA, the CDR3 is TGTGCCAGCAGCTCAGGAAGAACCCCTACCTACGAGCAGTACTTC. Its protein product is CASSSGRTPTYEQYF. The complete variable domain, with remaining parts taken from reference TRBV7-2 and TRBJ2-7, reads GAGVSQSPSNKVTEKGKDVELRCDPISGHTALYWYRQSLGQGLEFLIYFQGNSAPDKSGLPSDRFSAERTGGSVSTLTIQRTQQEDSAVYLCASSSGRTPTYEQYFGPGTRLTVT.

The J gene is TRBJ2-2, the V gene TRBV28; tentative D call: TRBD1 (5 bases). CDR3 size: 16 residues. The germline V gene has CDR1 MDHEN and CDR2 SYDVKM. V was shortened by 2 bases and J by 4 bases, with 14 bases between the two germline ends. CDR3 amino acids: CASSLVWQGITGELFF. In DNA, the CDR3 is TGTGCCAGCAGTTTAGTCTGGCAGGGTATCACCGGGGAGCTGTTTTTT.

This clonotype was observed many times. The J gene is TRBJ2-7, the V gene TRBV7-9; weak D call: TRBD1 (6 bases). In germline, CDR1 is SEHNR, CDR2 FQNEAQ (reference sequence). CDR3 size: 17 residues. The ends were cut back, 1 base at V and 2 bases at J, with 18 bases in the middle. CDR3 sequence reads: CASSLVSAGVGPYEQYF. The CDR3 DNA reads TGTGCCAGCAGCTTAGTTTCGGCAGGGGTAGGACCCTACGAGCAGTACTTC.

In its sample, this clonotype was seen many times. The CDR3 DNA reads as TGCAGCGTCGAGGGACTAGCGGGGTTCACCGGGGAGCTGTTTTTT. Residues: CSVEGLAGFTGELFF. V is TRBV29-1 and J is TRBJ2-2; 13 bases are a match to TRBD2. V trimming: 6 bases; J trimming: 4 bases; junction bases outside the gene matches: 5. The CDR3 totals 15 residues. Germline assignment: CDR1 SQVTM and CDR2 ANQGSEA.

The V call is TRBV27, the J call TRBJ2-1; D call uncertain. The CDR3 sequence is 11 residues long. The germline V gene encodes CDR1 MNHEY and CDR2 SMNVEV (reference sequence). V shed 3 bases and J shed 10 bases, with 7 bases lying between them. Written as DNA, the CDR3 is TGTGCCAGCAGTTTTTCGGAGGAGCAGTTCTTC. Amino acid sequence: CASSFSEEQFF.

This clonotype turned up a few times. Given a far larger clone just one base away, this is likely a sequencing read error. The chain recombines TRBV6-2 or TRBV6-3 with TRBJ2-1; D tentatively fits TRBD1 or TRBD2 (5 bases each). CDR1 is MNHEY and CDR2 is SVGEGT in the germline V gene. V lost 5 bases and J lost 10, with 24 bases in between. The CDR3 is 16 residues long. The CDR3 sequence: CASSEVHRSISGEQFF. CDR3 bases: TGTGCCAGCAGTGAAGTCCACAGGTCGATCAGCGGCGAGCAGTTCTTC.